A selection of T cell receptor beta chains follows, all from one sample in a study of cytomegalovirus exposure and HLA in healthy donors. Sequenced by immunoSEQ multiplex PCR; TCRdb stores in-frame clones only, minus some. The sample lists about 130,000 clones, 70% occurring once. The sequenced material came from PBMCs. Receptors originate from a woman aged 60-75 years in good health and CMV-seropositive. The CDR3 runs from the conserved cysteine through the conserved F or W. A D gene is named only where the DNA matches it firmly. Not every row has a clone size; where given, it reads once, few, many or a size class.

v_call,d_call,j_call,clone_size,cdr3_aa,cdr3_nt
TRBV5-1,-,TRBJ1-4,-,CASSSGQPSGEKLFF,TGCGCCAGCAGCTCAGGACAGCCCTCAGGTGAAAAACTGTTTTTT
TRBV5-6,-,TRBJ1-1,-,CASSLLSTNTEAFF,TGTGCCAGCAGCTTGCTATCAACGAACACTGAAGCTTTCTTT
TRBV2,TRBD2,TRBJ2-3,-,CASIQRELADTQYF,TGTGCCAGCATCCAGCGGGAGTTGGCAGATACGCAGTATTTT
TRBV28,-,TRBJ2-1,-,CASSFTYSYNEQFF,TGTGCCAGCAGTTTTACCTACTCCTACAATGAGCAGTTCTTC
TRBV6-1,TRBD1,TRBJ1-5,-,CASRHDRDNQPQHF,TGTGCCAGCAGACACGACAGGGACAATCAGCCCCAGCATTTT
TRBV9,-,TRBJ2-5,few,CASSIQWGLGETQYF,TGTGCCAGCAGCATCCAGTGGGGACTCGGGGAGACCCAGTACTTC
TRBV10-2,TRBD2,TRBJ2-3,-,CASSVLAGGASTDTQYF,TGCGCCAGCAGTGTCTTAGCGGGAGGTGCTAGCACAGATACGCAGTATTTT
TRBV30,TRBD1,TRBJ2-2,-,CAWSRAGTGTGELFF,TGTGCCTGGAGTCGCGCCGGGACAGGGACCGGGGAGCTGTTTTTT
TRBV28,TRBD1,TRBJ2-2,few,CASSRDRVTGELFF,TGTGCCAGCAGTCGGGACAGGGTCACCGGGGAGCTGTTTTTT
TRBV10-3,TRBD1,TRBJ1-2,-,CATWTGVTGYGYTF,TGTGCCACCTGGACAGGGGTCACTGGCTATGGCTACACCTTC
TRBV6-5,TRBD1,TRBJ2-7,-,CASSRTGFNEQYF,TGTGCCAGCAGTCGGACAGGGTTCAACGAGCAGTACTTC
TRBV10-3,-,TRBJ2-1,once,CAISVNYNEQFF,TGTGCCATCAGTGTTAACTACAATGAGCAGTTCTTC
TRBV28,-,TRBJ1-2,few,CASRWEDGYTF,TGTGCCAGCAGATGGGAGGATGGCTACACCTTC
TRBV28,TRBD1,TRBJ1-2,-,CASSSLTADRGRHGYTF,TGTGCCAGCAGCTCCCTCACCGCCGACAGGGGGCGCCATGGCTACACCTTC
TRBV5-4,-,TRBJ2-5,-,CASSLGNARETQYF,TGTGCCAGCAGCTTGGGCAATGCGCGAGAGACCCAGTACTTC
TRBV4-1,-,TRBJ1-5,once,CASSQETGLTQPQHF,TGCGCCAGCAGCCAAGAGACGGGACTGACTCAGCCCCAGCATTTT
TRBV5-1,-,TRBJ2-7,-,CASSQQAPYEQYF,TGCGCCAGTTCACAACAGGCTCCCTACGAGCAGTACTTC
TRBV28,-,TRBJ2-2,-,CASSFPKNTGELFF,TGTGCCAGCAGTTTCCCAAAGAACACCGGGGAGCTGTTTTTT
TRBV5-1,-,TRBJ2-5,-,CASSPSPETQYF,TGCGCCAGCAGCCCCTCCCCGGAGACCCAGTACTTC
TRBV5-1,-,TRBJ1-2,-,CASSLDSKGYTF,TGCGCCAGCAGCTTGGACAGTAAGGGCTACACCTTC
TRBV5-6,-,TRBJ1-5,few,CASSHSLGDSGNQPQHF,TGTGCCAGCAGCCACAGCTTGGGAGACTCCGGAAATCAGCCCCAGCATTTT
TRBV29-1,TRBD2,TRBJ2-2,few,CSVDLAGVLGGELFF,TGCAGCGTTGATTTAGCGGGAGTGCTGGGCGGGGAGCTGTTTTTT
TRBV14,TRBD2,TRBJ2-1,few,CASSQLAGRGRWFF,TGTGCCAGCAGCCAACTAGCGGGAAGAGGGCGGTGGTTCTTC
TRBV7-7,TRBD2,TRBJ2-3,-,CASSPSGRADTQYF,TGTGCTAGCAGCCCTAGCGGGAGGGCAGATACGCAGTATTTT
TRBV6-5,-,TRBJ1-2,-,CASSYSGSGYGYTF,TGTGCCAGCAGTTACTCAGGGAGTGGGTATGGCTACACCTTC
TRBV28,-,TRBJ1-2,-,CASTSRGDGYTF,TGTGCCAGCACCAGCAGGGGTGATGGCTACACCTTC
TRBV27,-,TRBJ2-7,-,CASSSGPGHPYEQYF,TGTGCCAGCAGTTCCGGTCCGGGACACCCGTACGAGCAGTACTTC
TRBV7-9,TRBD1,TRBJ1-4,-,CASSLGDRDFEKLFF,TGTGCCAGCAGCCTGGGGGACAGGGATTTTGAAAAACTGTTTTTT
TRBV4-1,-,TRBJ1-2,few,CASSQVGSYGYTF,TGCGCCAGCAGCCAAGTTGGCAGCTATGGCTACACCTTC
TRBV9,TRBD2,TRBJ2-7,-,CASSPGTSGSYEQYF,TGTGCCAGCAGCCCGGGGACTAGCGGTTCCTACGAGCAGTACTTC
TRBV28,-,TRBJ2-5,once,CASRVAQETQYF,TGTGCCAGCAGGGTAGCACAAGAGACCCAGTACTTC
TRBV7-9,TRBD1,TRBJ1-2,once,CASSRTGSDGYTF,TGTGCCAGCAGCCGGACAGGGAGTGATGGCTACACCTTC
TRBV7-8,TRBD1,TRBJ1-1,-,CASSLWDRASEAFF,TGTGCCAGCAGCTTATGGGACAGGGCCTCAGAAGCTTTCTTT
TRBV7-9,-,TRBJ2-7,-,CASSTRGGRTYF,TGTGCCAGCAGCACCAGGGGAGGGCGTACGTACTTC
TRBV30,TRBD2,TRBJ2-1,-,CAFAGGANEQFF,TGTGCCTTCGCCGGGGGGGCCAATGAGCAGTTCTTC